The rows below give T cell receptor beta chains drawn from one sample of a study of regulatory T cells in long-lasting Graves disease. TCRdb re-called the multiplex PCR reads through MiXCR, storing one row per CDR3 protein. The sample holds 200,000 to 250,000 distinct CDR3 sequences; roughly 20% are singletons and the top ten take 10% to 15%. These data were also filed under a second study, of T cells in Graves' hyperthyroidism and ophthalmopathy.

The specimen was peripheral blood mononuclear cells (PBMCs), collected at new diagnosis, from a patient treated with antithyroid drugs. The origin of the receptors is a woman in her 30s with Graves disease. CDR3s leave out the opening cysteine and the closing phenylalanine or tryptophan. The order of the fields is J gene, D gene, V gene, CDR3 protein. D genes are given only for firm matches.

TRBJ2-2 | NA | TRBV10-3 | AIRSGDNYTGELF
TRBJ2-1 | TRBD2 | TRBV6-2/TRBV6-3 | ASSEWTSGRVWQF
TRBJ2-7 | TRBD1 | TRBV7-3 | ASSLGQGREQY
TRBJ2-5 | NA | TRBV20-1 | SARDPTTGETQY
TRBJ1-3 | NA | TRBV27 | ASSLVGPSSSGNTIY
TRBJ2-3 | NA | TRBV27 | ASSPRLDTDTQY
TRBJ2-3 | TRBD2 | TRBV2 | ASSDLLAGVNTQY
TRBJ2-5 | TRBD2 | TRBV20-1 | SAPTLGREETQY
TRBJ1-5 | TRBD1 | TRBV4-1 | ASSQEGQGVYQPQH
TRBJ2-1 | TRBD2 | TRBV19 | ASSIYGGGGPPYNEQF
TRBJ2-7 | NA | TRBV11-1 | ASSADGPYEQY
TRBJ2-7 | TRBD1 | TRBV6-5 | ASSLGRTGVYEQY
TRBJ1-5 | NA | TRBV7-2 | ASSLGRHHLPQH
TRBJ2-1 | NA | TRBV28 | ASSSPRERRGEQF
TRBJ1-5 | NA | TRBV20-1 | SASKGFGNQPQH
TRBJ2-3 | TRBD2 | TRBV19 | ASSPASGGLSTDTQY
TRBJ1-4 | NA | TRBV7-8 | ASSSSGTTNEKLF
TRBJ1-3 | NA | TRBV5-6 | ASSLAGISSYSGNTIY
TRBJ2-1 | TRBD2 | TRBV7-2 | ASSSRAVSGTSGMDEQF
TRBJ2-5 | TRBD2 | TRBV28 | ASSERDYEETQY
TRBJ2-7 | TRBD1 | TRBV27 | ASSLQTGTGLYEQY
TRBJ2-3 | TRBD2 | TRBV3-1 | ASSPSGVGTDTQY
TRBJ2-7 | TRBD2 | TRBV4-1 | ASSQGGGPSYEQY
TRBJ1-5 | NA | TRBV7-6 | ASSPTVSNQPQH
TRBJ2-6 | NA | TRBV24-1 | ATSDPRARGANVLT